Listed here are 17 T cell receptor beta chains from one sample, sequenced in a study of blood T cell repertoires in COVID-19. The assay was immunoSEQ multiplex PCR, and TCRdb's table has in-frame clones only and misses some. The sample yields more than 350,000 clones, 80% to 90% seen once. The sample consisted of PBMCs or T cells enriched from blood (not recorded which). The receptors shown here come from a woman in her fifties or sixties who had recovered from COVID-19.

The chain recombines TRBV2 with TRBJ1-1; D call uncertain. The length of the CDR3 is 13 residues. Germline CDR1 and CDR2: SNHLY and FYNNEI. The V end lost 3 bases, the J end lost 3 bases, and 8 bases lay between the germline ends. The CDR3 DNA is TGTGCCAGCAGTGACCTAGGCGACACTGAAGCTTTCTTT. Translating it yields CASSDLGDTEAFF. The full variable domain, in which reference TRBV2 and TRBJ1-1 provide the parts outside the CDR3, is EPEVTQTPSHQVTQMGQEVILRCVPISNHLYFYWYRQILGQKVEFLVSFYNNEISEKSEIFDDQFSVERPDGSNFTLKIRSTKLEDSAMYFCASSDLGDTEAFFGQGTRLTVV.

This chain uses TRBV4-1 with TRBJ2-7; D is perhaps TRBD1 (5 bases). Between the trimmed V and J ends, which lost 4 bases and 3 bases, there was a span of 10 bases. The CDR3 has 13 amino acids. The germline CDR1 and CDR2 sequences are MGHRA and YSYEKL. The CDR3 reads CASSPLRGYEQYF. The CDR3 DNA sequence: TGCGCCAGCAGCCCACTTAGGGGCTACGAGCAGTACTTC.

The gene calls are TRBV5-6 and TRBJ2-7; 7 bases align to TRBD2. CDR1 and CDR2 from the germline V gene are SGHDT and YYEEEE. Losses at the gene ends were 1 base for V and 4 bases for J; bases not matched to a gene: 5. The CDR3 totals 14 residues. CDR3 amino acids: CASSLSGRAYEQYF. The CDR3 DNA sequence: TGTGCCAGCAGCTTGTCTGGGAGGGCGTACGAGCAGTACTTC.

The CDR3 coding sequence is TGTGCCAGCAGCCAAGAGGGTGGGAGGAACACTGAAGCTTTCTTT. The encoded protein is CASSQEGGRNTEAFF. The rearrangement joins TRBV3-1 (or the pseudogene TRBV3-2) to TRBJ1-1; no clear D gene. This CDR3 spans 15 amino acids. Germline CDR1 reads LGHDT; CDR2 reads YNNKEL (reference sequence). The ends were cut back, 0 bases at V and 1 base at J, with 9 bases in the middle.

The genes are TRBV6-5 and TRBJ1-5; D remains ambiguous. Per germline, CDR1 MNHEY and CDR2 SVGAGI. This CDR3 has 11 residues. Trimming shortened V by 6 bases and J by 3 bases, and 3 bases separated the two germline ends. CDR3 DNA sequence: TGTGCCAGCAGCAACAATCAGCCCCAGCATTTT. Protein sequence: CASSNNQPQHF.

The rearrangement uses TRBV7-2 and TRBJ2-1; D might be TRBD1 (6 bases). Looked up from germline, CDR1 is SGHTA and CDR2 is FQGNSA. Between the trimmed V and J ends, which lost 0 bases and 1 base, there was a span of 13 bases. The length of the CDR3 is 17 residues. CDR3 DNA sequence: TGTGCCAGCAGCTTAGCGCCGGCTAGGGGGTCCTACAATGAGCAGTTCTTC. It yields the protein CASSLAPARGSYNEQFF.

The chain joins TRBV18 to TRBJ1-5; possibly TRBD1 for D (6 bases). CDR1 and CDR2 from the germline V gene are KGHSH and LQKENI. The CDR3 runs to 16 residues. The V end lost 3 bases, the J end lost 1 base, and 13 bases lay between the germline ends. CDR3 amino acids: CASSPKQGNSNQPQHF. CDR3 bases: TGTGCCAGCTCACCTAAACAGGGAAACAGCAATCAGCCCCAGCATTTT.

There are a few counts of this clone. The chain is built from TRBV19 and TRBJ2-7; the D gene is possibly TRBD2 (5 bases). V lost 5 bases to trimming and J lost 1 base, with 9 bases between them. The CDR3 contains 13 residues. CDR1 is LNHDA, CDR2 SQIVND, per germline (reference sequence). The CDR3: CASSRGDSYEQYF. DNA for the CDR3: TGTGCCAGTAGTCGGGGTGATTCCTACGAGCAGTACTTC. The full variable domain, completed using reference TRBV19 and TRBJ2-7, is DGGITQSPKYLFRKEGQNVTLSCEQNLNHDAMYWYRQDPGQGLRLIYYSQIVNDFQKGDIAEGYSVSREKKESFPLTVTSAQKNPTAFYLCASSRGDSYEQYFGPGTRLTVT.

This clone has a single count. The CDR3 here is CARSPAGLGQNTEAFF. For the CDR3, the DNA is TGTGCCAGAAGCCCGGCGGGCCTGGGACAGAACACTGAAGCTTTCTTT. The chain is built from TRBV7-5 and TRBJ1-1; TRBD1 is the table's D call and was not checked against the DNA. TRBV7-5 is given as a pseudogene. The CDR3 extends over 16 amino acids.

V is TRBV28 and J is TRBJ1-1, with 7 bases lining up with TRBD1. Germline V gives CDR1 MDHEN, CDR2 SYDVKM. The CDR3 is made up of 15 amino acids. J lost 4 bases, V lost 0 bases, and 5 bases had no gene match. CDR3 residues: CASSLWGTVGTEAFF. The DNA for the CDR3 is TGTGCCAGCAGTTTATGGGGGACAGTAGGCACTGAAGCTTTCTTT. The full variable domain, completed using reference TRBV28 and TRBJ1-1, is DVKVTQSSRYLVKRTGEKVFLECVQDMDHENMFWYRQDPGLGLRLIYFSYDVKMKEKGDIPEGYSVSREKKERFSLILESASTNQTSMYLCASSLWGTVGTEAFFGQGTRLTVV.

V is TRBV18 and J is TRBJ1-4; D is possibly TRBD1 (5 bases). Trimming took off 3 bases at V and 0 bases at J, with 8 bases between the two ends. This CDR3 comprises 15 residues. Looked up from germline, CDR1 is KGHSH and CDR2 is LQKENI. The CDR3 protein is CASSPGGATNEKLFF. DNA of the CDR3: TGTGCCAGCTCACCGGGAGGGGCAACTAATGAAAAACTGTTTTTT.

The rearrangement links TRBV4-3 to TRBJ2-7, with D perhaps matching TRBD2 (5 bases). V shed 1 base and J shed 4 bases, with 11 bases lying between them. CDR1 and CDR2 from the germline V gene are LGHNA and YSLEER. The CDR3 extends over 14 amino acids. The CDR3 region has the DNA TGCGCCAGCAGCCAAGCTGCGGGCAGTTACGAGCAGTACTTC. Protein sequence: CASSQAAGSYEQYF.

The rearrangement uses TRBV6-5 and TRBJ1-2, with a weak D call TRBD1 (6 bases). Between the trimmed V and J ends, which lost 5 bases and 4 bases, there was a span of 14 bases. CDR3 length equals 14 residues. Germline V gene sequence: CDR1 MNHEY, CDR2 SVGAGI. CDR3 sequence (DNA): TGTGCCAGCAGTACCCGGACAGCAATCTATGGCTACACCTTC. It translates to CASSTRTAIYGYTF.

The gene calls are TRBV4-1 and TRBJ2-1; 13 bases agree with TRBD2. The CDR3 sequence is 18 residues long. Losses at the gene ends were 3 bases for V and 0 bases for J; bases not matched to a gene: 5. In germline, CDR1 is MGHRA, CDR2 YSYEKL. The CDR3 region has the DNA TGCGCCAGCAGCCAGTGGACTAGCGGGGGAAGCTCCTACAATGAGCAGTTCTTC. Translation gives CASSQWTSGGSSYNEQFF.

This sequence joins TRBV7-2 and TRBJ1-5; 7 nucleotides agree with TRBD1. Trimming cost V 6 bases and J 2 bases; bases outside gene matches: 13. Per germline, CDR1 SGHTA and CDR2 FQGNSA. CDR3 length: 17 residues. The CDR3 spells CASSFDRVGYRNQPQHF. The CDR3 coding sequence is TGTGCCAGCAGTTTTGACAGGGTCGGTTATCGCAATCAGCCCCAGCATTTT.

The chain carries TRBV27 and TRBJ2-7; possibly TRBD2 for D (6 bases). The CDR3 totals 13 residues. V lost 6 bases to trimming and J lost 4 bases, with 13 bases between them. Germline V CDR1 and CDR2: MNHEY, SMNVEV (reference sequence). As DNA, the CDR3 is TGTGCCAGCAGGGAAGGGGCGGGATACGAGCAGTACTTC. Its translation is CASREGAGYEQYF.

The gene calls are TRBV6-5 and TRBJ2-4; D is perhaps TRBD1 (5 bases). V shed 7 bases and J shed 7 bases, with 20 bases lying between them. Germline V CDR1 and CDR2: MNHEY, SVGAGI. The CDR3 is 15 residues long. The chain's CDR3 is CASILSGQGKNIQYF. The CDR3 DNA sequence: TGTGCCAGCATCCTATCCGGGCAGGGCAAGAACATTCAGTACTTC.